The sequence of this TCR beta chain was determined in a study of blood T cells in healthy people across ages. Turning to the study itself: For every two T cells, template switching captured about one barcoded beta molecule. Findings of the study overall: With donor CMV status unknown, expanded clonotype changes were possibly confounded. Diversity of TCR beta correlated strongly with naive T cell percentage. Roughly linear age-related decline in beta diversity appeared, significant by age around 42.

This clonotype was observed a few times. Its antigen remains unknown. Germline CDR1 and CDR2: GTSNPN and SVGIG (reference sequence). V gave up 5 bases and J gave up 2 bases, with 13 bases separating them. CDR3 length equals 13 residues. PCR was performed a second time for about 6 to 12 cycles using a sample-barcoded 5' primer and a J-beta primer mix. TCRdb ran MiXCR on the 5' RACE reads and lists one entry per CDR3 protein. The sample holds about 1.6 million distinct CDR3 sequences; about 35% are singletons and the top ten take about 10%. V and J are TRBV30 and TRBJ2-7; perhaps TRBD1 as D (5 bases). What was sequenced was blood. The clonotype originates from a woman aged 25-40 years in good health. The CDR3 loop is CAWQGVFTYEQYF. The CDR3 nucleotides read TGTGCCTGGCAGGGTGTGTTCACCTACGAGCAGTACTTC.